This TCR beta chain was recorded in a study of T cell repertoires in cytomegalovirus infection. On the study more broadly: From public TCR beta signatures came an indication of both CMV infection and matching HLA type. Whole-study results and caveats: The ex vivo response was dominated by HLA-C-restricted CMV-specific TCR beta clonotypes.

TCRdb reprocessed the reads via MiXCR and lists one record per CDR3 protein. Here the sample spans about 60,000 distinct CDR3 sequences, approximately 36% being singletons. This CDR3 contains 14 residues. CDR1 and CDR2 from the germline V gene are LNHDA and SQIVND (reference sequence). With 3 bases removed from V and 0 bases from J, the gap between germline ends came to 6 bases. Regarding this clonotype: No antigen is known for it.

The clonotype was recovered from a human donor in good health (CMV status not recorded). Some clones in this sample may be carry-over from other donors' samples. The sequencing sample was made of PBMCs, sequenced either directly or after in vitro stimulation (not recorded which). The genes are TRBV19 and TRBJ2-1; D gene uncertain. CDR3: CASSMGSSYNEQFF. CDR3 in DNA: TGTGCCAGTAGTATGGGAAGCTCCTACAATGAGCAGTTCTTC.